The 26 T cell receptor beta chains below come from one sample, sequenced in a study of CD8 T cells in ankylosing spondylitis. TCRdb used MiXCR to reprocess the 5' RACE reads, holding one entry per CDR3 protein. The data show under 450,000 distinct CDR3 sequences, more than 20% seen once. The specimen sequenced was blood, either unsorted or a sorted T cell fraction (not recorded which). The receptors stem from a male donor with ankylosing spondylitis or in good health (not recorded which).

In nucleotides, the CDR3 is TGTGCCAGCAGGAAAGACAGCGGGATTAGGTACTACGAGCAGTACTTC. It encodes CASRKDSGIRYYEQYF. The V call is TRBV7-9, the J call TRBJ2-7; 7 positions agree with TRBD2. V was pared by 6 bases and J by 3 bases, with 14 bases of the junction left unmatched. Germline V gene lookup returns CDR1 SEHNR and CDR2 FQNEAQ (reference sequence). The CDR3 spans 16 residues. The full variable domain, its missing parts supplied by reference TRBV7-9 and TRBJ2-7, is DTGVSQNPRHKITKRGQNVTFRCDPISEHNRLYWYRQTLGQGPEFLTYFQNEAQLEKSRLLSDRFSAERPKGSFSTLEIQRTEQGDSAMYLCASRKDSGIRYYEQYFGPGTRLTVT.

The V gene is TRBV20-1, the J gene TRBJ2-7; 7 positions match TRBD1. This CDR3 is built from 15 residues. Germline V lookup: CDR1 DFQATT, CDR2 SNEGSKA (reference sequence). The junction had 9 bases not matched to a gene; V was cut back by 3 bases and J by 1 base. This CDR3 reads CSARGWGQPSYEQYF. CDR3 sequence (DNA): TGCAGTGCTAGGGGGTGGGGACAGCCATCCTACGAGCAGTACTTC.

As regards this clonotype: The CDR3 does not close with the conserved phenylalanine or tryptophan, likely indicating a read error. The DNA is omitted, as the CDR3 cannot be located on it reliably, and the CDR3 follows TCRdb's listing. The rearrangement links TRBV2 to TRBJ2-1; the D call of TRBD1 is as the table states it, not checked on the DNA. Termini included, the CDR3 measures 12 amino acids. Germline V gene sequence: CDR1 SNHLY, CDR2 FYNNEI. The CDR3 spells CASTRDEAAALL.

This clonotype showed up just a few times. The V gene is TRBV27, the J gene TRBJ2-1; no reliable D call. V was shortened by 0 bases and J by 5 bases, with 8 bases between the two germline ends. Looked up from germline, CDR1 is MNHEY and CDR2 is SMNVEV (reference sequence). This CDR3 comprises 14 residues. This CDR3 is CASSLSWVDNEQFF. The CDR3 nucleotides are TGTGCCAGCAGTTTATCGTGGGTAGACAATGAGCAGTTCTTC.

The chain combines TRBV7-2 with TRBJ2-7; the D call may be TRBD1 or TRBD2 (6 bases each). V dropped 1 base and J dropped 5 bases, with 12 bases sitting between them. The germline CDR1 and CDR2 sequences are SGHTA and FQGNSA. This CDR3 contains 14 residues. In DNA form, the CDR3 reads TGTGCCAGCAGCTTAGACAGGGAGGTTGACGAGCAGTACTTC. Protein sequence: CASSLDREVDEQYF.

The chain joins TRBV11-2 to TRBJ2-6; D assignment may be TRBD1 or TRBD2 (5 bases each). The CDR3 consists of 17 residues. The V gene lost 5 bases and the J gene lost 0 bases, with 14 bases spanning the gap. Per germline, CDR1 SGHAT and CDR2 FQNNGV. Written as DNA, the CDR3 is TGTGCCAGCAGCCTCCCGGGACGGAGCTCTGGGGCCAACGTCCTGACTTTC. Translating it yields CASSLPGRSSGANVLTF. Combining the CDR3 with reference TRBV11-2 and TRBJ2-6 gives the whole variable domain EAGVAQSPRYKIIEKRQSVAFWCNPISGHATLYWYQQILGQGPKLLIQFQNNGVVDDSQLPKDRFSAERLKGVDSTLKIQPAKLEDSAVYLCASSLPGRSSGANVLTFGAGSRLTVL.

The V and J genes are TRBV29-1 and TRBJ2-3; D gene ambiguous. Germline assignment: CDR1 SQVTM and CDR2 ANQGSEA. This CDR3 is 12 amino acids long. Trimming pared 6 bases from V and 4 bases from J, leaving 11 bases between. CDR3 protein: CSVPPEPDTQYF. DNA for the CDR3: TGCAGCGTCCCCCCCGAGCCAGATACGCAGTATTTT.

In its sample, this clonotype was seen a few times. Written as DNA, the CDR3 is TGTGCCAGCAGCCAAGATCCACTCTCCTACGAGCAGTACTTC. Encoded protein: CASSQDPLSYEQYF. V gene TRBV4-2 combines with J gene TRBJ2-7; no definite D call. The CDR3 spans 14 residues. The germline gives CDR1 LGHNA, CDR2 YNFKEQ. Trimming left V 0 bases short and J 0 bases short, with 6 bases between.

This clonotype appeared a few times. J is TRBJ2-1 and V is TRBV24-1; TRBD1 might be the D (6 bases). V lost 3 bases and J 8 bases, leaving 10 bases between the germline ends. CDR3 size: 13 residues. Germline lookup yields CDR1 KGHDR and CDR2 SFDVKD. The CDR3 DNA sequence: TGTGCCACCAGTGATCTACAGGGCTATGAGCAGTTCTTC. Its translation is CATSDLQGYEQFF.

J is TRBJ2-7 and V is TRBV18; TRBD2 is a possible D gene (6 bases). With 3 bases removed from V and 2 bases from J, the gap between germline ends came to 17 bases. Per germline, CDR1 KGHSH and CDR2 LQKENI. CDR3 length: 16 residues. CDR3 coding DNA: TGTGCCAGCTCACCGAAAGTCCGGGAGCTCGCCTACGAGCAGTACTTC. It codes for CASSPKVRELAYEQYF.

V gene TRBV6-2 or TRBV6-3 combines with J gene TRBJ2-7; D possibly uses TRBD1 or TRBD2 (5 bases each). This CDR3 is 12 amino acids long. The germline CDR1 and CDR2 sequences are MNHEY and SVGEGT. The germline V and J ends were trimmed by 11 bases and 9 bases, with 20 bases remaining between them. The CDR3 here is CAVPGPQGGQYF. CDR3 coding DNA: TGTGCCGTTCCGGGACCCCAAGGAGGGCAGTACTTC.

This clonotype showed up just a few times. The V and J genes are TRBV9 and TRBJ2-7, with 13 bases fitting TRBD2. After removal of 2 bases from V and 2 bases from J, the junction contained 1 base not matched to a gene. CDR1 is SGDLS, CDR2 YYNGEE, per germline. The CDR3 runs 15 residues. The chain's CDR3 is CASSVTSGGAYEQYF. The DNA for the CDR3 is TGTGCCAGCAGCGTTACTAGCGGGGGGGCCTACGAGCAGTACTTC.

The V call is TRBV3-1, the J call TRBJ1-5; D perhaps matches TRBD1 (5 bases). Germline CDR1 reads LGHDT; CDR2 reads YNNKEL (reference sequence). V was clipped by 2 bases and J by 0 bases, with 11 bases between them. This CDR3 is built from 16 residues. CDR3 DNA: TGTGCCAGCAGCCAAACGACAGTTGATAGCAATCAGCCCCAGCATTTT. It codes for CASSQTTVDSNQPQHF.

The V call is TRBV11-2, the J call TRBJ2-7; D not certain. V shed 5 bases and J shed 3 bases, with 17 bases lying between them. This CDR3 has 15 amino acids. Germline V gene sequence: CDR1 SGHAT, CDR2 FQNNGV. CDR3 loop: CASSPLPVNIYEQYF. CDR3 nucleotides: TGTGCCAGCAGCCCCCTCCCGGTGAACATCTACGAGCAGTACTTC. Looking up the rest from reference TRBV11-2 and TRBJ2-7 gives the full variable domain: EAGVAQSPRYKIIEKRQSVAFWCNPISGHATLYWYQQILGQGPKLLIQFQNNGVVDDSQLPKDRFSAERLKGVDSTLKIQPAKLEDSAVYLCASSPLPVNIYEQYFGPGTRLTVT.

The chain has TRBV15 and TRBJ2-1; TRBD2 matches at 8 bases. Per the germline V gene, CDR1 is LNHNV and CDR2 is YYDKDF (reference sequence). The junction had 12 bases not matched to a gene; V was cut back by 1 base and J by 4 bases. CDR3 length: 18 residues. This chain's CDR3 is CATSRVLKERGPYNEQFF. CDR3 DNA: TGTGCCACCAGCAGAGTGTTAAAGGAGCGGGGGCCATACAATGAGCAGTTCTTC.

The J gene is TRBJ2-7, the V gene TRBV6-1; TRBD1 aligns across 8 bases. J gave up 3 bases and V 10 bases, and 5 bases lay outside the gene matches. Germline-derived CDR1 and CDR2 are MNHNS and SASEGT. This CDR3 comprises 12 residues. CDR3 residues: CAIKDRVYEQYF. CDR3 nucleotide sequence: TGTGCCATTAAGGACAGGGTCTACGAGCAGTACTTC.

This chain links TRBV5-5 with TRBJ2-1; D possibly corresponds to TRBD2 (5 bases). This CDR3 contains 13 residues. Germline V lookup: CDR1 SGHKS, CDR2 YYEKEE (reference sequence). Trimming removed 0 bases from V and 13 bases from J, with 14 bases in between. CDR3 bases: TGTGCCAGCAGCTTGGCGGACTCGAGATTTCAGTTCTTC. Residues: CASSLADSRFQFF. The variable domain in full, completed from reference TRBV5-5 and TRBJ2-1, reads DAGVTQSPTHLIKTRGQQVTLRCSPISGHKSVSWYQQVLGQGPQFIFQYYEKEERGRGNFPDRFSARQFPNYSSELNVNALLLGDSALYLCASSLADSRFQFFGPGTRLTVL.

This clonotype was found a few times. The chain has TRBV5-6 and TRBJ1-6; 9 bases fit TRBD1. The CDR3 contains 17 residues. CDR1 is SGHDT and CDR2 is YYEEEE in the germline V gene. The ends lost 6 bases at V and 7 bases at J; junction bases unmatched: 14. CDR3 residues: CASTLLSGTGFNSPLHF. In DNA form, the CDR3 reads TGTGCCAGCACCCTCCTTTCCGGGACAGGGTTCAATTCACCCCTCCACTTT.

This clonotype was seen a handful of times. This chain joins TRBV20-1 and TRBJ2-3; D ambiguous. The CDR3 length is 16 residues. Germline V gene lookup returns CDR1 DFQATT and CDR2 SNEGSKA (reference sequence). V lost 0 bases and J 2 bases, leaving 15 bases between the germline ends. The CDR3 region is CSARDRATVNTDTQYF. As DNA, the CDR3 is TGCAGTGCTAGAGATCGGGCGACGGTAAACACAGATACGCAGTATTTT.

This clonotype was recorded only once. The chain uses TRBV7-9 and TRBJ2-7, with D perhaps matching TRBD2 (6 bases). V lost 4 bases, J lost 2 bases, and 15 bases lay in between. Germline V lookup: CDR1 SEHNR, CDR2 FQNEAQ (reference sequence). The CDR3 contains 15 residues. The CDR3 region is CASSYRDSGTYEQYF. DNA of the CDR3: TGTGCCAGCAGCTACCGGGACTCCGGAACCTACGAGCAGTACTTC.

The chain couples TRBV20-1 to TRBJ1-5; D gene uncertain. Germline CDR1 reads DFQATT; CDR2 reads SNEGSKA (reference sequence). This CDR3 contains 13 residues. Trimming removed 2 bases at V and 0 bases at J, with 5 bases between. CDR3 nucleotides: TGCAGTGCTAGAAGTTATAGCAATCAGCCCCAGCATTTT. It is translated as CSARSYSNQPQHF.

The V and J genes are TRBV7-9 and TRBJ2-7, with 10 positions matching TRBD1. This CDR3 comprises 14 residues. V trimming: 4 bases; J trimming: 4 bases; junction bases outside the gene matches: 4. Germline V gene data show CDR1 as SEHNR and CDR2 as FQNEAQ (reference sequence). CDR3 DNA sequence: TGTGCCAGCAGCTCTCCGGACAGGGGGTACGAGCAGTACTTC. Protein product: CASSSPDRGYEQYF.

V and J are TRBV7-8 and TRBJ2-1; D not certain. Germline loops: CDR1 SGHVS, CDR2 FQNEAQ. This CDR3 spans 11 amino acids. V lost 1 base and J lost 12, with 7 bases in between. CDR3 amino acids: CASSLVGLQFF. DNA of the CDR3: TGTGCCAGCAGCTTAGTAGGGCTGCAGTTCTTC. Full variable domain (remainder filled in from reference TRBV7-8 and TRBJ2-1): GAGVSQSPRYKVAKRGQDVALRCDPISGHVSLFWYQQALGQGPEFLTYFQNEAQLDKSGLPSDRFFAERPEGSVSTLKIQRTQQEDSAVYLCASSLVGLQFFGPGTRLTVL.

CDR3 nucleotide sequence: TGCAGCGTTGAAGATGCGACGGGTAATGAGCAGTTCTTC. Protein sequence: CSVEDATGNEQFF. The rearrangement joins TRBV29-1 to TRBJ2-1, with unresolved D. Trimming took off 0 bases at V and 7 bases at J, with 10 bases between the two ends. The CDR3 has 13 residues. The V gene's germline CDR1 is SQVTM and CDR2 ANQGSEA.

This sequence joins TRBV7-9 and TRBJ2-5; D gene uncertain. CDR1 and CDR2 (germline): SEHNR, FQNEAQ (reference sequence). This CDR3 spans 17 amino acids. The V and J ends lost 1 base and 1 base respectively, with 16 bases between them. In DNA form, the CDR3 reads TGTGCCAGCAGCTTAGATCAGCGTGCCAGCTTCCAAGAGACCCAGTACTTC. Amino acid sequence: CASSLDQRASFQETQYF.

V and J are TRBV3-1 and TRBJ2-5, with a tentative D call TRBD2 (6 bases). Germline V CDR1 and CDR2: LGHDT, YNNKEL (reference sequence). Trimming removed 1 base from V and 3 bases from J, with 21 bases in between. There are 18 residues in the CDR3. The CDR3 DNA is TGTGCCAGCAGCCAAGGAGGGGTGCGGACCTCGGGGGAAGAGACCCAGTACTTC. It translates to CASSQGGVRTSGEETQYF.